The 24 T cell receptor beta chains given below trace back to one sample, sequenced in a study of blood T cell repertoires in COVID-19 (TCRdb year 2020). To prepare the library, the immunoSEQ multiplex PCR assay was applied. TCRdb holds this immuneACCESS table with in-frame rearrangements only. Some clones are missing; in checked studies, unresolved V genes explain under half, and the rest has no known cause. For this sample the table gives about 270,000 clones, of which about 89% were detected only once. The top ten constitute around 9% of the sample. Material for sequencing was peripheral blood. These receptors all come from a man in his forties with active or convalescent COVID-19.

The chain has TRBV29-1 and TRBJ1-3; 9 nucleotides match TRBD1. The ends lost 7 bases at V and 3 bases at J; junction bases unmatched: 7. Germline CDR1 reads SQVTM; CDR2 reads ANQGSEA. The CDR3 contains 14 residues. CDR3 DNA sequence: TGCAGCGCTATGACAGGGGGGGATGGAAACACCATATATTTT. This encodes CSAMTGGDGNTIYF.

The V and J genes are TRBV30 and TRBJ2-1, with TRBD2 matching 12 bases. The CDR3 is 15 amino acids. V gave up 0 bases and J gave up 7 bases; unmatched junction bases: 4. Looked up from germline, CDR1 is GTSNPN and CDR2 is SVGIG (reference sequence). The CDR3 loop reads CAWSVGLAGFNEQFF. CDR3 coding DNA: TGTGCCTGGAGTGTCGGACTAGCGGGATTTAATGAGCAGTTCTTC.

The chain combines TRBV10-3 with TRBJ2-7; TRBD1 matches at 10 bases. The CDR3 length is 14 residues. Germline V lookup: CDR1 ENHRY, CDR2 SYGVKD. V lost 8 bases to trimming and J lost 3 bases; unmatched junction nucleotides: 7. This CDR3 reads CAIGGGTGVYEQYF. The CDR3 region has the DNA TGTGCCATCGGTGGGGGGACAGGGGTCTACGAGCAGTACTTC.

This chain uses TRBV7-6 with TRBJ2-7, with 14 bases identical to TRBD2. Per the germline V gene, CDR1 is SGHVS and CDR2 is FNYEAQ. J gave up 7 bases and V 1 base, and 9 bases lay outside the gene matches. The CDR3 is 17 residues long. The chain's CDR3 is CASSLEGGTSGSGEQYF. The CDR3 DNA sequence: TGTGCCAGCAGCTTAGAGGGGGGGACTAGCGGGAGCGGGGAGCAGTACTTC.

The J gene is TRBJ1-4, the V gene TRBV7-9; TRBD1 is a possible D gene (5 bases). Germline V gene lookup returns CDR1 SEHNR and CDR2 FQNEAQ (reference sequence). Trimming left V 7 bases short and J 6 bases short, with 21 bases between. The length of the CDR3 is 16 residues. Written as DNA, the CDR3 is TGTGCCAGCAACCACCCTCCGGGGGGAGGAGATGAAAAACTGTTTTTT. This sequence encodes CASNHPPGGGDEKLFF.

The rearrangement uses TRBV5-1 and TRBJ2-2, with 15 bases aligning to TRBD2. Losses at the gene ends were 4 bases for V and 4 bases for J; bases not matched to a gene: 5. Germline CDR1 and CDR2: SGHRS and YFSETQ. The CDR3 sequence is 17 residues long. CDR3 amino acids: CASSAGLAGGLTGELFF. The CDR3 DNA sequence: TGCGCCAGCAGCGCGGGACTAGCGGGAGGTCTCACCGGGGAGCTGTTTTTT.

The gene calls are TRBV2 and TRBJ1-1; no clear D gene. Trimming stripped 11 bases from V and 10 bases from J, with 14 bases between. Germline CDR1 is SNHLY and CDR2 is FYNNEI. CDR3 length equals 10 residues. Here the CDR3 reads CAVTESGAFF. DNA for the CDR3: TGTGCCGTCACAGAATCTGGAGCTTTCTTT.

The genes are TRBV10-3 and TRBJ1-1; no clear D. This CDR3 is built from 12 residues. The ends were cut back, 7 bases at V and 4 bases at J, with 10 bases in the middle. Germline CDR1 reads ENHRY; CDR2 reads SYGVKD. The CDR3 is CAITRGGTEAFF. The CDR3 DNA sequence: TGTGCCATCACCCGAGGCGGCACTGAAGCTTTCTTT.

In DNA form, the CDR3 reads TGTGCCAGCAGTTACACCGGACAGGTTTACGAGCAGTACTTC. Protein sequence: CASSYTGQVYEQYF. V usage is TRBV6-2 or TRBV6-3 and J usage is TRBJ2-7; 7 bases are a match to TRBD1. This CDR3 is 14 amino acids long. CDR1 is MNHEY, CDR2 SVGEGT, per germline. The V segment lost 2 bases and the J segment 4 bases; nucleotides outside the gene matches: 5.

The rearrangement links TRBV7-6 to TRBJ2-7; tentatively, D is TRBD1 (7 bases). This CDR3 is 13 amino acids long. CDR1 is SGHVS, CDR2 FNYEAQ, per germline. The germline V and J ends were trimmed by 1 base and 7 bases, with 11 bases remaining between them. CDR3 nucleotides: TGTGCCAGCAGCTTAGGGCAGGGGGGTGAGCAGTACTTC. As protein: CASSLGQGGEQYF.

The genes are TRBV15 and TRBJ2-2; TRBD2 is a possible D gene (5 bases). This CDR3 has 13 amino acids. V was pared by 5 bases and J by 8 bases, with 12 bases between. The germline CDR1 and CDR2 sequences are LNHNV and YYDKDF (reference sequence). CDR3 nucleotides: TGTGCCACCAGCGCAGGACTGGGAGGGGAGCTGTTTTTT. This codes for CATSAGLGGELFF. Using reference TRBV15 and TRBJ2-2 for the parts outside the CDR3, the full variable domain is DAMVIQNPRYQVTQFGKPVTLSCSQTLNHNVMYWYQQKSSQAPKLLFHYYDKDFNNEADTPDNFQSRRPNTSFCFLDIRSPGLGDTAMYLCATSAGLGGELFFGEGSRLTVL.

The CDR3 coding sequence is TGTGCCACCAGTGATTCACACGTGCCAGATACGCAGTATTTT. It yields the protein CATSDSHVPDTQYF. This rearrangement joins TRBV24-1 to TRBJ2-3, with unresolved D. Between the trimmed V and J ends, which lost 2 bases and 4 bases, there was a span of 9 bases. The CDR3 totals 14 residues. Germline V gene sequence: CDR1 KGHDR, CDR2 SFDVKD.

This clone has a single count. The chain joins TRBV14 to TRBJ1-6; D remains unclear. V was pared by 4 bases and J by 0 bases, with 4 bases between. Germline CDR1 and CDR2: SGHDN and FVKESK. CDR3 length: 14 residues. Here the CDR3 reads CASSRNSYNSPLHF. The CDR3, as DNA: TGTGCCAGCAGCCGTAACTCCTATAATTCACCCCTCCACTTT. Combining the CDR3 with reference TRBV14 and TRBJ1-6 gives the whole variable domain EAGVTQFPSHSVIEKGQTVTLRCDPISGHDNLYWYRRVMGKEIKFLLHFVKESKQDESGMPNNRFLAERTGGTYSTLKVQPAELEDSGVYFCASSRNSYNSPLHFGNGTRLTVT.

This chain uses TRBV28 with TRBJ1-5; D possibly corresponds to TRBD1 (6 bases). Per the germline V gene, CDR1 is MDHEN and CDR2 is SYDVKM. V was trimmed by 6 bases and J by 4 bases, leaving 10 bases between them. This CDR3 spans 13 amino acids. CDR3 amino acids: CASRQGLNQPQHF. DNA of the CDR3: TGTGCCAGCAGACAGGGCCTTAATCAGCCCCAGCATTTT.

The rearrangement uses TRBV5-1 and TRBJ2-7; perhaps TRBD2 as D (6 bases). The germline V gene encodes CDR1 SGHRS and CDR2 YFSETQ. V lost 4 bases and J 2 bases, leaving 10 bases between the germline ends. The CDR3 covers 13 residues. CDR3 nucleotides: TGCGCCAGCAGCCCTCGGAGGGCCTACGAGCAGTACTTC. This codes for CASSPRRAYEQYF.

This chain uses TRBV5-4 with TRBJ1-5; 7 nucleotides align to TRBD1. This CDR3 contains 12 residues. Germline CDR1 SGHNT, CDR2 YYREEE (reference sequence). After removal of 2 bases from V and 9 bases from J, the junction contained 2 bases not matched to a gene. CDR3 sequence reads: CASSFPGGPQHF. For the CDR3, the DNA is TGTGCCAGCAGCTTTCCAGGGGGGCCCCAGCATTTT.

This clone appeared once. The chain uses TRBV28 and TRBJ1-1; 9 nucleotides line up with TRBD1. The germline gives CDR1 MDHEN, CDR2 SYDVKM. The CDR3 contains 14 residues. V gave up 6 bases and J gave up 5 bases; unmatched junction bases: 7. The CDR3 loop reads CASSPGQGRTEAFF. For the CDR3, the DNA is TGTGCCAGCAGCCCCGGACAGGGGAGGACTGAAGCTTTCTTT.

The J gene is TRBJ1-2, the V gene TRBV9, with no clear D. CDR3 length equals 12 residues. Germline V gives CDR1 SGDLS, CDR2 YYNGEE. Trimming cost V 1 base and J 7 bases, with 8 bases left between them. The CDR3 spells CASSVPGSGYTF. The CDR3 coding sequence is TGTGCCAGCAGCGTACCCGGGTCTGGCTACACCTTC.

The V gene is TRBV10-3, the J gene TRBJ2-7; the match to TRBD1 covers 9 bases. With 6 bases clipped from V and 3 bases from J, the junction kept 6 bases outside the gene matches. The length of the CDR3 is 14 residues. Germline V gene data show CDR1 as ENHRY and CDR2 as SYGVKD. The chain's CDR3 is CAISLGQGVYEQYF. CDR3 in DNA: TGTGCCATCAGCTTGGGACAGGGAGTCTACGAGCAGTACTTC.

CDR3 sequence (DNA): TGTGCCAGCAGTTTATTACTTAGCGGGACAGGGGGGTACGAGCAGTACTTC. The encoded protein is CASSLLLSGTGGYEQYF. This chain connects TRBV28 to TRBJ2-7, with 11 bases matching TRBD1. The CDR3 runs to 17 residues. With V trimmed by 1 base and J by 4 bases, 9 bases remained unmatched. Germline V CDR1 and CDR2: MDHEN, SYDVKM.

The chain couples TRBV7-9 to TRBJ2-3, with 9 bases matching TRBD2. The CDR3 runs to 15 residues. CDR1 is SEHNR, CDR2 FQNEAQ, per germline (reference sequence). V shed 5 bases, J shed 2 bases, and the junction held 5 bases outside the gene matches. CDR3 amino acids: CASSLSSGVTDTQYF. CDR3 DNA sequence: TGTGCCAGCAGCCTCTCTAGCGGGGTCACAGATACGCAGTATTTT.

This chain uses TRBV7-9 with TRBJ2-3, with D unresolved. V lost 4 bases, J lost 0 bases, and 11 bases lay in between. The germline gives CDR1 SEHNR, CDR2 FQNEAQ (reference sequence). This CDR3 has 15 residues. Here the CDR3 DNA reads TGTGCCAGCAGCTCCGCTGCGCGGAGCACAGATACGCAGTATTTT. It translates to CASSSAARSTDTQYF.

The CDR3 loop reads CASSPSGGGGNTIYF. The CDR3 DNA sequence: TGTGCCAGCTCACCTTCCGGAGGTGGGGGAAACACCATATATTTT. This chain connects TRBV18 to TRBJ1-3; D gene unclear. This CDR3 is built from 15 residues. V shed 3 bases and J shed 4 bases, with 13 bases lying between them. Germline lookup yields CDR1 KGHSH and CDR2 LQKENI.

V is TRBV4-1 and J is TRBJ2-1; 7 positions match TRBD1. The length of the CDR3 is 16 residues. The germline V gene has CDR1 MGHRA and CDR2 YSYEKL. V gave up 1 base and J gave up 9 bases; unmatched junction bases: 12. This chain's CDR3 is CASSQVQTGNRGEQFF. CDR3 nucleotides: TGCGCCAGCAGCCAAGTCCAAACCGGGAACAGGGGTGAGCAGTTCTTC.